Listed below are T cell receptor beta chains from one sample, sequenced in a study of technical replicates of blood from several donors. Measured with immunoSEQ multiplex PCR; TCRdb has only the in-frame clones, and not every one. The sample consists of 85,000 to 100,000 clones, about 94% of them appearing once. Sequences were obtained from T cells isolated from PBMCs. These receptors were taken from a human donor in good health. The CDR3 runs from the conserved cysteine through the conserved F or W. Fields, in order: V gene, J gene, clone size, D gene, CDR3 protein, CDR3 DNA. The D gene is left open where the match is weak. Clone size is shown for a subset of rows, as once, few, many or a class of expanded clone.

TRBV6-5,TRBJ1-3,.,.,CASSQGSSGNTIYF,TGTGCCAGCAGCCAGGGGTCCTCTGGAAACACCATATATTTT
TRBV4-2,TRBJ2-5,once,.,CASSQDTSQETQYF,TGTGCCAGCAGCCAAGATACTAGCCAAGAGACCCAGTACTTC
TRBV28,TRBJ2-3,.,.,CASSFSSYTDTQYF,TGTGCCAGCAGTTTTAGCAGTTACACAGATACGCAGTATTTT
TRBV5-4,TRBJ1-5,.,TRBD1,CAFSPGQGNNQPQHF,TGTGCCTTCAGCCCGGGACAGGGGAACAATCAGCCCCAGCATTTT
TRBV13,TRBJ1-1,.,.,CASSPWAKGDTEAFF,TGTGCCAGCAGCCCATGGGCTAAAGGGGACACTGAAGCTTTCTTT
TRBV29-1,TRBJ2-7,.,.,CSGGEAYEQYF,TGCAGCGGGGGGGAGGCCTACGAGCAGTACTTC
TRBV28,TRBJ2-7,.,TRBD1,CASSSGTGGFSYEQYF,TGTGCCAGCAGTTCCGGGACAGGGGGTTTCTCCTACGAGCAGTACTTC
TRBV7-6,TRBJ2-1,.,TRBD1,CASSGRQGYNEQFF,TGTGCCAGCAGCGGCCGACAGGGCTACAATGAGCAGTTCTTC
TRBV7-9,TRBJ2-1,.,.,CASSLSDNPQFF,TGTGCCAGCAGCTTGTCGGACAACCCTCAGTTCTTC
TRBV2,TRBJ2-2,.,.,CASRTGAGELFF,TGTGCCAGCAGGACGGGGGCCGGGGAGCTGTTTTTT
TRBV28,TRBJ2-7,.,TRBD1,CASTLDRGPYEQYF,TGTGCCAGCACCCTAGACAGGGGTCCCTACGAGCAGTACTTC
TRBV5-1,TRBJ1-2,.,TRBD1,CASKLAASVTGSSGYTF,TGCGCCAGCAAGCTTGCGGCCTCGGTGACAGGGTCAAGTGGCTACACCTTC
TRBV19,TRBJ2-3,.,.,CASSIGRSGTDTQYF,TGTGCCAGTAGTATAGGGCGGTCTGGCACAGATACGCAGTATTTT
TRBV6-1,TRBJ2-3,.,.,CASSEGPGLLGSTDTQYF,TGTGCCAGCAGTGAAGGGCCGGGACTCCTAGGGAGTACAGATACGCAGTATTTT
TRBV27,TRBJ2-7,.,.,CASSLASFTSYEQYF,TGTGCCAGCAGTTTAGCAAGCTTTACTTCCTACGAGCAGTACTTC